Listed here is a single T cell receptor (beta chain). The sample comes from a study of T cells in Graves' hyperthyroidism and ophthalmopathy. Study-wide context: The blood sample was taken at first diagnosis, before treatment began.

Graves' hyperthyroidism without ophthalmopathy progression within 18 months was termed stable. Hyperthyroidism in the patients, aged 18 to 65, was newly diagnosed and under 2 months in duration. The CDR3 spans 14 residues. Trimming stripped 3 bases from V and 5 bases from J, with 14 bases between. The V gene's germline CDR1 is WNHNN and CDR2 SYGVQD (reference sequence). The TCR beta CDR3 regions underwent amplification using RNA transcripts as the source. The TCR CDR3 first-round RT-PCR relied on the HTBI primer set. TCRdb passed the multiplex PCR reads through MiXCR, listing each CDR3 protein once. The top ten hold around a sixth of the sample, which has about 560,000 distinct CDR3 sequences, around 17% seen once.

The clonotype comes from a woman aged 18-29 years with Graves' hyperthyroidism. The rearrangement links TRBV10-1 to TRBJ2-7; D gene uncertain. The sample consisted of blood. For the CDR3, the DNA is TGCGCCAGCAGTGATGAACTTTGGTACGACGAGCAGTACTTC. This translates into CASSDELWYDEQYF.